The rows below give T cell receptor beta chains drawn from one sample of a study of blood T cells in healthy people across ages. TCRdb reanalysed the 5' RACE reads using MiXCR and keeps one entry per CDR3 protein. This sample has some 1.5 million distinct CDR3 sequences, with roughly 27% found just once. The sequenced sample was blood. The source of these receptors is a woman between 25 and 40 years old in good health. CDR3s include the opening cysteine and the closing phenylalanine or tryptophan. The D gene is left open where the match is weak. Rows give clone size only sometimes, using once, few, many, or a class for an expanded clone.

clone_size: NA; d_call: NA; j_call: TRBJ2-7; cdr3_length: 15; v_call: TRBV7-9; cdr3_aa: CASSRTIDPSYEQYF; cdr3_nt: TGTGCCAGCAGTCGGACCATAGATCCCTCCTACGAGCAGTACTTC
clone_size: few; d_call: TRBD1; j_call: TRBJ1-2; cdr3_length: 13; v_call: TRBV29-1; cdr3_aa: CSAQGTVYYGYTF; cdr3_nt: TGCAGCGCCCAAGGGACAGTCTATTATGGCTACACCTTC
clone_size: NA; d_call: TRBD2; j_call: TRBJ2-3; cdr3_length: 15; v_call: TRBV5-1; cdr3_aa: CASSSWREGSDTQYF; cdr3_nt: TGCGCCAGCAGCTCCTGGCGGGAGGGCTCAGATACGCAGTATTTT
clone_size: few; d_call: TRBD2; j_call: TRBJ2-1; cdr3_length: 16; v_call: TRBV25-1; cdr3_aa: CASSESGLADYNEQFF; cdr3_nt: TGTGCCAGCAGTGAATCGGGACTAGCCGATTACAATGAGCAGTTCTTC
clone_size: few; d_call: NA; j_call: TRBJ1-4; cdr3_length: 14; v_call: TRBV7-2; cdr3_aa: CASSLDPLQEKLFF; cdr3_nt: TGTGCCAGCAGCTTAGACCCGTTGCAGGAAAAACTGTTTTTT
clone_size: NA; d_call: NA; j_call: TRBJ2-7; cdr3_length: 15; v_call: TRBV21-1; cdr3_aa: CASSKPLGQIYEQYF; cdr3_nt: TGTGCCAGCAGCAAACCCCTCGGGCAGATCTACGAGCAGTACTTC
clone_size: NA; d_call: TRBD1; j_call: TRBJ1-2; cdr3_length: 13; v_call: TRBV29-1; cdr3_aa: CSVDFGTDYGYTF; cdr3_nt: TGCAGCGTTGATTTTGGGACAGACTATGGCTACACCTTC
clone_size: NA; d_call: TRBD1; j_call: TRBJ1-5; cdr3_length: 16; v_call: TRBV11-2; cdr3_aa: CASSLGFSQGAQPQHF; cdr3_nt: TGTGCCAGCAGCTTAGGTTTCAGCCAGGGGGCCCAGCCCCAGCATTTT
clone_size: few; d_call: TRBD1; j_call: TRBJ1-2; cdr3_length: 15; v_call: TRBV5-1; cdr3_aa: CASSPGQEFGYGYTF; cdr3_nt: TGCGCCAGCAGTCCTGGACAGGAATTTGGCTATGGCTACACCTTC
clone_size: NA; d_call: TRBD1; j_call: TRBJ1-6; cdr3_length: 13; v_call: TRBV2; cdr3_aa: CASAQGTNSPLHF; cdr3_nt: TGTGCCAGTGCACAGGGGACTAATTCACCCCTCCACTTT
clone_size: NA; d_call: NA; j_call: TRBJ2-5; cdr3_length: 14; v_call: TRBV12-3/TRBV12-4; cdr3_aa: CASSFQVSYNEQYF; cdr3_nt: TGTGCCAGCAGTTTTCAGGTCTCCTACAATGAGCAGTACTTC
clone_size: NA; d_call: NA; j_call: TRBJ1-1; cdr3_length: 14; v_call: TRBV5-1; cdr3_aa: CASSSEEQVAEAFF; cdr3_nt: TGCGCCAGCAGCTCGGAAGAACAGGTGGCTGAAGCTTTCTTT
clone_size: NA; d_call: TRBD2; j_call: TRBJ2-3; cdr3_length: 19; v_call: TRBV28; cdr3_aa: CASSSSGTNGGGTTDTQYF; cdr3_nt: TGTGCCAGCAGTTCCTCAGGGACTAACGGGGGGGGTACCACAGATACGCAGTATTTT
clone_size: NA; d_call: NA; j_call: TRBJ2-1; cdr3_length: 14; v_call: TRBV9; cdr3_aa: CASSVQGAGNEQFF; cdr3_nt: TGTGCCAGCAGCGTACAAGGGGCGGGCAATGAGCAGTTCTTC
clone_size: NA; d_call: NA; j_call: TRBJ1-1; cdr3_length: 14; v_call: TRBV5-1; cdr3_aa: CASSHGGANTEAFF; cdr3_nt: TGCGCCAGCAGCCACGGGGGAGCGAACACTGAAGCTTTCTTT
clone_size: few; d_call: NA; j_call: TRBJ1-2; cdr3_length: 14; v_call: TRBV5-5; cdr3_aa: CASSATTAPYGYTF; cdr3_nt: TGTGCCAGCAGCGCCACGACTGCTCCCTATGGCTACACCTTC
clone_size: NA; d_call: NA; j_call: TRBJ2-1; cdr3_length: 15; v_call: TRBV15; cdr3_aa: CATSRDGGASNEQFF; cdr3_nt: TGTGCCACCAGCAGAGATGGCGGGGCAAGCAATGAGCAGTTCTTC
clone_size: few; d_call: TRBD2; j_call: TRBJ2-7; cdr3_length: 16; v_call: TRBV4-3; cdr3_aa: CASSQGPSGSGYEQYF; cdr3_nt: TGCGCCAGCAGCCAAGGCCCTAGCGGGAGCGGATACGAGCAGTACTTC
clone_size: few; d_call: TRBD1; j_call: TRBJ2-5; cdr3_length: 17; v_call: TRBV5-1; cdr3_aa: CASSGKGQPAIQETQYF; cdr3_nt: TGCGCCAGCAGCGGTAAGGGACAGCCCGCGATCCAAGAGACCCAGTACTTC
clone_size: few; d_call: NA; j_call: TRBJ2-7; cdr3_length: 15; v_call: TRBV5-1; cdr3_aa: CASSLESGLPYEQYF; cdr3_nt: TGCGCCAGCAGCTTGGAAAGCGGACTCCCCTACGAGCAGTACTTC
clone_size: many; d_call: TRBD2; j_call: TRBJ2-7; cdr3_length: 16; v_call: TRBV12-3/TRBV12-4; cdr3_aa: CASSDGLAGLSYEQYF; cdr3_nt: TGTGCCAGCAGCGACGGACTAGCGGGTCTGTCCTACGAGCAGTACTTC
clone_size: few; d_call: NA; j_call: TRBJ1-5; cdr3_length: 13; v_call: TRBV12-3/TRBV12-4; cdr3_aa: CASSLQGIQPQHF; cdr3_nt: TGTGCCAGCAGTTTACAGGGGATTCAGCCCCAGCATTTT
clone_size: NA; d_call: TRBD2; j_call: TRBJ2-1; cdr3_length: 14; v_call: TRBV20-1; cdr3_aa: CSARDQRGSMMQFF; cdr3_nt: TGCAGTGCTAGAGATCAGCGGGGGTCCATGATGCAGTTCTTC
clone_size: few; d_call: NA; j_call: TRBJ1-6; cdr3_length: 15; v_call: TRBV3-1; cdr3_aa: CASSQVGRDNSPLHF; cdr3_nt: TGTGCCAGCAGCCAAGTGGGACGGGATAATTCACCCCTCCACTTT
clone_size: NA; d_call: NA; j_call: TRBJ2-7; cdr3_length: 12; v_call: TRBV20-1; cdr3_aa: CSPQRQTYEQYF; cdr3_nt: TGCAGTCCACAACGGCAGACCTACGAGCAGTACTTC
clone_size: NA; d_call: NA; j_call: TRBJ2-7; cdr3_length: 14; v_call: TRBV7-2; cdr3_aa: CASSQDAGLGEQYF; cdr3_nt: TGTGCCAGCAGCCAAGATGCCGGCTTGGGTGAGCAGTACTTC
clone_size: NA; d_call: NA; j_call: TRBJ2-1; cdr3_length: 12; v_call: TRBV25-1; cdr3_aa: CASREAVHEQFF; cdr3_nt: TGTGCCAGCAGGGAAGCGGTTCATGAGCAGTTCTTC
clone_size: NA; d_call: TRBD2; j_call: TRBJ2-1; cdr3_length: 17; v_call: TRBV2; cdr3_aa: CASSEALAGGLPHEQFF; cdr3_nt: TGTGCCAGCAGTGAAGCACTAGCGGGAGGGCTGCCCCATGAGCAGTTCTTC
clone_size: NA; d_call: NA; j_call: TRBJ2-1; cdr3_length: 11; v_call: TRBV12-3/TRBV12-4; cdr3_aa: CASSPMHEQFF; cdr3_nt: TGTGCCAGCAGTCCAATGCATGAGCAGTTCTTC
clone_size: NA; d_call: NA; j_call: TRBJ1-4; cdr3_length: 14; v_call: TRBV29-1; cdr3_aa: CSVVPRGANEKLFF; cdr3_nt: TGCAGCGTTGTCCCCAGGGGCGCTAATGAAAAACTGTTTTTT
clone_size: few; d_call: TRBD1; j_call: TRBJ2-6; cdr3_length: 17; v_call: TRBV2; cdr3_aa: CASKGGQGAHGANVLTF; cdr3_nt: TGTGCCAGCAAGGGGGGCCAGGGGGCGCATGGGGCCAACGTCCTGACTTTC
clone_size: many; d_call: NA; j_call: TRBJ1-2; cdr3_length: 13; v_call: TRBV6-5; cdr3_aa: CASRRTGQVGYTF; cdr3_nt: TGTGCCAGCAGGCGAACAGGTCAGGTTGGCTACACCTTC
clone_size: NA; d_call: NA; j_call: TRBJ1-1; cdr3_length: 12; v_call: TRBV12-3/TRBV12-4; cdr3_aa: CASSLSQGGAFF; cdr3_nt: TGTGCCAGCAGTTTATCTCAGGGCGGAGCTTTCTTT
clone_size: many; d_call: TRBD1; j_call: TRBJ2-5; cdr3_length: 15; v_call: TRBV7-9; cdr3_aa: CASSFRDRGLHEQYF; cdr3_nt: TGTGCCAGCAGCTTCCGGGACAGGGGGCTTCATGAGCAGTACTTC
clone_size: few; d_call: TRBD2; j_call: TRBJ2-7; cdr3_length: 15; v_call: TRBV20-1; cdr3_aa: CSARARASGRGEQYF; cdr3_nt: TGCAGTGCTAGAGCCCGTGCTAGCGGGAGGGGCGAGCAGTACTTC